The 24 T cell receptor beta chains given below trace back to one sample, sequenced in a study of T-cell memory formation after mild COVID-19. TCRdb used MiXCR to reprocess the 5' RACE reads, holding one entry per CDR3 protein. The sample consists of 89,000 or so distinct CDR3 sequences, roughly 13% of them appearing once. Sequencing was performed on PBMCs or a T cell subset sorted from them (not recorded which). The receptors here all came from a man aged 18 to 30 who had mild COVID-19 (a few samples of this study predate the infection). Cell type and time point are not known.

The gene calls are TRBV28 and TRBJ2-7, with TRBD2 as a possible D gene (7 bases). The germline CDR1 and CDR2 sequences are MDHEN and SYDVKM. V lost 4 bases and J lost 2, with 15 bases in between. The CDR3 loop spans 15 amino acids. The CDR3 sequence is CASSSTGGITYEQYF. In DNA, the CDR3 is TGTGCCAGCAGTTCCACGGGGGGCATAACCTACGAGCAGTACTTC.

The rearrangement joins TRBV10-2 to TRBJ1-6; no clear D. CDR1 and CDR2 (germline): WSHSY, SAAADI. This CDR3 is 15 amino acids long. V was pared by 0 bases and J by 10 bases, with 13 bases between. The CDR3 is CASSESESQPSPLHF. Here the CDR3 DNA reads TGCGCCAGCAGTGAGTCAGAAAGTCAACCATCACCCCTCCACTTT.

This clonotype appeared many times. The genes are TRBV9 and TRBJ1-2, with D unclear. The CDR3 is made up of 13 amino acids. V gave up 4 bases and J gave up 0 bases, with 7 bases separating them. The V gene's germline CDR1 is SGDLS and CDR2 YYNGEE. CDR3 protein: CASSLQTNYGYTF. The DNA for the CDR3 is TGTGCCAGCAGCCTTCAAACTAACTATGGCTACACCTTC. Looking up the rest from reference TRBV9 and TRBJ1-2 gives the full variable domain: DSGVTQTPKHLITATGQRVTLRCSPRSGDLSVYWYQQSLDQGLQFLIQYYNGEERAKGNILERFSAQQFPDLHSELNLSSLELGDSALYFCASSLQTNYGYTFGSGTRLTVV.

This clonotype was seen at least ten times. CDR3 in DNA: TGCAGTGCTCTGACTAGCGGGGGGATAAGCTCCTACAATGAGCAGTTCTTC. It translates to CSALTSGGISSYNEQFF. This sequence joins TRBV20-1 and TRBJ2-1; TRBD2 aligns across 13 bases. The CDR3 loop spans 17 amino acids. The germline CDR1 and CDR2 sequences are DFQATT and SNEGSKA (reference sequence). Germline trimming cut 5 bases from V and 0 bases from J; bases unmatched to any gene: 7.

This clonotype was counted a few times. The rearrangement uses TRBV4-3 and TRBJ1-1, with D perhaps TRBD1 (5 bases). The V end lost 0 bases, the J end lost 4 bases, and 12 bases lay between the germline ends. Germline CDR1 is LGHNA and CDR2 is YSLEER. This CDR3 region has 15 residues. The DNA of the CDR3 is TGCGCCAGCAGCCAAGATCCGGCGGGGACCACTGAAGCTTTCTTT. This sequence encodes CASSQDPAGTTEAFF.

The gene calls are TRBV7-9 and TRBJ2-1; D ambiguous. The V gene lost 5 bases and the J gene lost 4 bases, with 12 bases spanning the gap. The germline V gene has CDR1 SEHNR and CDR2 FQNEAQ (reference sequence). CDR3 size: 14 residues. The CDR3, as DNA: TGTGCCAGCAGCGTCCCCGCCGGTTACAATGAGCAGTTCTTC. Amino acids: CASSVPAGYNEQFF.

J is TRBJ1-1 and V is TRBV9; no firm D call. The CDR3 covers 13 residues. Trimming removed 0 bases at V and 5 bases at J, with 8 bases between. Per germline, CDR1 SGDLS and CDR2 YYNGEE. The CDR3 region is CASSVGAGTEAFF. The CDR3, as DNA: TGTGCCAGCAGCGTAGGGGCGGGAACTGAAGCTTTCTTT.

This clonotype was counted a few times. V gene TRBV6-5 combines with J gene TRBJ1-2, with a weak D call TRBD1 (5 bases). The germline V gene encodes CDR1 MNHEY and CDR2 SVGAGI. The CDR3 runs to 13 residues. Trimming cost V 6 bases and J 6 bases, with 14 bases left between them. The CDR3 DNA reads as TGTGCCAGCAGCCAGGCCGGGACGGATGGCTACACCTTC. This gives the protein CASSQAGTDGYTF.

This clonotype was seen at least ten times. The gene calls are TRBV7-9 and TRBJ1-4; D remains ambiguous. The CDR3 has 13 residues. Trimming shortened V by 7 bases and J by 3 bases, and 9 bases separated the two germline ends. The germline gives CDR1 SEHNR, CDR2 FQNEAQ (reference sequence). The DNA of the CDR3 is TGTGCCAGCACCAACAATCCTAATGAAAAACTGTTTTTT. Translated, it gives CASTNNPNEKLFF.

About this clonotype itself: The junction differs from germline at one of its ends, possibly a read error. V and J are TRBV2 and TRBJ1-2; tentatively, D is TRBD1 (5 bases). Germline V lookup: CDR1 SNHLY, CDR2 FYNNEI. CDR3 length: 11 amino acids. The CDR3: CRPGTGDGYTF. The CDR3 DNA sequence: TGCCGCCCAGGGACCGGGGATGGCTACACCTTC.

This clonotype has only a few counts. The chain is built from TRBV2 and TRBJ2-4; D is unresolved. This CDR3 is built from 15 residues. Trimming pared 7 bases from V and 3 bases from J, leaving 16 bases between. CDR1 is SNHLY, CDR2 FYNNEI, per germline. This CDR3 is CASTPMAAVKNIQYF. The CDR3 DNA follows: TGTGCCAGCACTCCTATGGCAGCAGTCAAAAACATTCAGTACTTC.

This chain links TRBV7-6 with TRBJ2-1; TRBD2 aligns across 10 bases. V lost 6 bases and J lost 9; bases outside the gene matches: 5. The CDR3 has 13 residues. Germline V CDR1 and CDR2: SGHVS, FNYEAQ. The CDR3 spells CASSTGLAAEQFF. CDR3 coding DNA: TGTGCCAGCAGTACTGGACTAGCGGCTGAGCAGTTCTTC.

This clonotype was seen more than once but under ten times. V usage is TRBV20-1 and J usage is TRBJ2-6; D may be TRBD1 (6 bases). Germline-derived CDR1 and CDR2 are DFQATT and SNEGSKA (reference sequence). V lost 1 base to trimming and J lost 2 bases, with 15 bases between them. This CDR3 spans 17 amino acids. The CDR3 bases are TGCAGTGCTAGAGCCTGGGACACCTCCCCTGGGGCCAACGTCCTGACTTTC. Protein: CSARAWDTSPGANVLTF.

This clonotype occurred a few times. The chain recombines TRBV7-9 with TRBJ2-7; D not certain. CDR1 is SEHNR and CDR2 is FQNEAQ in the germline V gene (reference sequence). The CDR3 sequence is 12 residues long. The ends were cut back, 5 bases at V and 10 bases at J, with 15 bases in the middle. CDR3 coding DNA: TGTGCCAGCAGCAGCGCTTTGCCTCGTCAGTACGTC. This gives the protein CASSSALPRQYV.

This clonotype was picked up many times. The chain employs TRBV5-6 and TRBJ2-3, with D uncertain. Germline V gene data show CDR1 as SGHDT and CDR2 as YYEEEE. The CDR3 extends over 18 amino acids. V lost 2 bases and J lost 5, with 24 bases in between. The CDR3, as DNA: TGTGCCAGCAGCTTTACGTTCGTAGGGCCAACGGTGGGAGATACGCAGTATTTT. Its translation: CASSFTFVGPTVGDTQYF.

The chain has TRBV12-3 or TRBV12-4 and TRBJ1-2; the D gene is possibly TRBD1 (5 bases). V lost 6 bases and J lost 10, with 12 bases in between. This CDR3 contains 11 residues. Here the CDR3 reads CASSPGRDYTF. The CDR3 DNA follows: TGTGCCAGCAGCCCGGGACGGGACTACACCTTC.

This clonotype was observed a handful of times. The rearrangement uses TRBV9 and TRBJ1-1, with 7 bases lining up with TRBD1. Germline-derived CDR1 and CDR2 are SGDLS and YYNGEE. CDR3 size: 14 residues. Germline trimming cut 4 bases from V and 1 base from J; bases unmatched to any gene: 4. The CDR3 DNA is TGTGCCAGCAGCCCTCGGACAGGGAACACTGAAGCTTTCTTT. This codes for CASSPRTGNTEAFF. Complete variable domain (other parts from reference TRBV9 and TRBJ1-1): DSGVTQTPKHLITATGQRVTLRCSPRSGDLSVYWYQQSLDQGLQFLIQYYNGEERAKGNILERFSAQQFPDLHSELNLSSLELGDSALYFCASSPRTGNTEAFFGQGTRLTVV.

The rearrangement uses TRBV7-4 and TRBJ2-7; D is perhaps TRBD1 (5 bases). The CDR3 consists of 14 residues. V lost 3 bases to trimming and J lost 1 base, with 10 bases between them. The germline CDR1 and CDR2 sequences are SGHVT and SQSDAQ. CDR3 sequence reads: CASSFLDTSYEQYV. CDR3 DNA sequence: TGTGCCAGCAGCTTCTTGGACACTTCCTACGAGCAGTACGTC.

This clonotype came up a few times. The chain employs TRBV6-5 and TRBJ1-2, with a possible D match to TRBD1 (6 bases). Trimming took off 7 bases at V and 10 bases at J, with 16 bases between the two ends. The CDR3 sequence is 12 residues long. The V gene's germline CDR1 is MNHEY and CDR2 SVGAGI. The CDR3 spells CASNTQGLDYTF. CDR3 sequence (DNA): TGTGCCAGCAACACACAGGGCCTGGACTACACCTTC.

The CDR3 DNA sequence: TGTGCCAGCTCCCGACAGGGGGCCAGCGAGCAGTACGTC. Protein: CASSRQGASEQYV. The V and J genes are TRBV6-2 or TRBV6-3 and TRBJ2-7; 10 nucleotides line up with TRBD1. The V and J ends lost 8 bases and 6 bases, in that order; junction bases with no gene match: 7. The CDR3 is made up of 13 amino acids. Germline-derived CDR1 and CDR2 are MNHEY and SVGEGT.

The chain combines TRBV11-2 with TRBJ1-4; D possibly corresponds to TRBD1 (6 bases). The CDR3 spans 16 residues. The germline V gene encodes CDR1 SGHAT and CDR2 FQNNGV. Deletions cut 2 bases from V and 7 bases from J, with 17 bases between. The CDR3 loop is CASSLLRGPSGEKLFF. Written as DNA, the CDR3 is TGTGCCAGCAGCTTACTTCGGGGGCCCTCGGGTGAAAAACTGTTTTTT. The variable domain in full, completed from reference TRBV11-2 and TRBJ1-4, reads EAGVAQSPRYKIIEKRQSVAFWCNPISGHATLYWYQQILGQGPKLLIQFQNNGVVDDSQLPKDRFSAERLKGVDSTLKIQPAKLEDSAVYLCASSLLRGPSGEKLFFGSGTQLSVL.

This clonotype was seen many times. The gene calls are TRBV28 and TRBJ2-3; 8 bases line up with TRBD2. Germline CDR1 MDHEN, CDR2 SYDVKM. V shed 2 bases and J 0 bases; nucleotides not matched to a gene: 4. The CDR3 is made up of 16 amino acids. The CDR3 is CASSLLGGGSTDTQYF. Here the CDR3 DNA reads TGTGCCAGCAGTTTACTGGGCGGGGGGAGCACAGATACGCAGTATTTT.

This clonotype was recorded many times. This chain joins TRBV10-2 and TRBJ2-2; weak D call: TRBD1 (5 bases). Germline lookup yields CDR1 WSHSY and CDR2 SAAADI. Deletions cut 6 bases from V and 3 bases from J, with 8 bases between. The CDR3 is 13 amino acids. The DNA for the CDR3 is TGCGCCAGCAGAAAGACAGACACCGGGGAGCTGTTTTTT. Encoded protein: CASRKTDTGELFF.

The CDR3, as DNA: TGTGCCAGCAGTCTGCAGGGGCCTTACACTGAAGCTTTCTTT. As protein: CASSLQGPYTEAFF. This sequence joins TRBV12-3 or TRBV12-4 and TRBJ1-1; TRBD1 might be the D (6 bases). The CDR3 loop spans 14 amino acids. V dropped 5 bases and J dropped 3 bases, with 13 bases sitting between them.